Listed below are T cell receptor beta chains from one sample, sequenced in a study of CD8 T cells in ankylosing spondylitis. TCRdb re-analysed the 5' RACE reads in MiXCR, keeping a single row per CDR3 protein. In the table there are some 840,000 distinct CDR3 sequences, over 9.5% of which are singletons. Material for sequencing was blood, either unsorted or a sorted T cell fraction (not recorded which). These receptors were taken from a male donor with ankylosing spondylitis. Both conserved end residues are part of each CDR3. Each record gives: J gene, clone size, D gene, V gene, CDR3 DNA, CDR3 protein. The D gene is left open where the match is weak. Clone size is not always given. Where it is, it says once, few, many or a class for expanded clones.

TRBJ1-2	many	TRBD1	TRBV20-1	TGCAGTGCTAGAGATCGCAGGGGGAACTATGGCTACACCTTC	CSARDRRGNYGYTF
TRBJ2-1	once	.	TRBV2	TGTGCCAGCAGTTTTCAGGGTCGGTCCTACAATGAGCAGTTCTTC	CASSFQGRSYNEQFF
TRBJ2-5	.	.	TRBV4-3	TGCGCCAGCAGCCCCCACCCGGGAGAGGGGGAGACCCAGTACTTC	CASSPHPGEGETQYF
TRBJ2-7	few	.	TRBV20-1	TGCAGTGCTAGGCCCGTTTACTACGAGCAGTACTTC	CSARPVYYEQYF
TRBJ2-1	few	.	TRBV5-1	TGCGCCAGCAGCTCACTTGCCGCCACAGTCTCAATCAATGAGCAGTTCTTC	CASSSLAATVSINEQFF
TRBJ2-7	few	.	TRBV5-1	TGCGCCAGCAGCTTGGAGCTCGGAGGCTTCTACGAGCAGTACTTC	CASSLELGGFYEQYF
TRBJ2-3	.	.	TRBV7-2	TGTGCCAGCAGCGAGAGTATTAGCACAGATACGCAGTATTTT	CASSESISTDTQYF
TRBJ2-4	.	.	TRBV12-3/TRBV12-4	TGTGCCAGCACCAGAGGAGGGGGAAACATTCAGTACTTC	CASTRGGGNIQYF
TRBJ2-1	.	.	TRBV9	TGTGCCAGCAGCGCCCTGCCTTACAATGAGCAGTTCTTC	CASSALPYNEQFF
TRBJ2-1	.	TRBD1	TRBV9	TGTGCCAGCAGCGTAACAGGGGGGAACAATGAGCAGTTCTTC	CASSVTGGNNEQFF
TRBJ2-2	few	.	TRBV18	TGTGCCAGCTCAACCAATCAGGGGAGCACCGGGGAGCTGTTTTTT	CASSTNQGSTGELFF
TRBJ1-1	.	TRBD1	TRBV7-8	TGTGCCAGCAGCTTACTTCAGGGGGCCGACACTGAAGCTTTCTTT	CASSLLQGADTEAFF
TRBJ2-3	.	TRBD2	TRBV3-1	TGTGCCAGTAGCGGAGAACTAGCGGGAAGCACAGATACGCAGTATTTT	CASSGELAGSTDTQYF
TRBJ2-1	.	TRBD2	TRBV6-1	TGTGCCAGCAGTCCGCCACCTAGCGGGAGTAGGGGTGAGCAGTTCTTC	CASSPPPSGSRGEQFF
TRBJ2-1	many	.	TRBV7-2	TGTGCCAGCAGCTTAGACCCCTTTGGAGAGCAGTTCTTC	CASSLDPFGEQFF
TRBJ2-1	.	.	TRBV6-1	TGTGCCAGCAGCCGCCAACCACCGGCCGCTAGCAGTGAGCAGTTCTTC	CASSRQPPAASSEQFF
TRBJ2-1	.	TRBD2	TRBV7-2	TGTGCCAGCAGCTGGACTAGCGGGCTTTACAGTGAGCAGTTCTTC	CASSWTSGLYSEQFF
TRBJ2-6	few	TRBD1	TRBV4-1	TGCGCCAGCAGCCGCGGACAGGCTGGGGCCAACGTCCTGACTTTC	CASSRGQAGANVLTF
TRBJ2-7	many	.	TRBV29-1	TGCAGCGCTCTAGAACATGAAGGCGAGCAGTACTTC	CSALEHEGEQYF
TRBJ1-1	many	.	TRBV5-1	TGCGCCAGCAGCTTGGGACAGCCTCTGAACACTGAAGCTTTCTTT	CASSLGQPLNTEAFF
TRBJ2-1	.	.	TRBV10-3	TGTGCCATCAGGACTAGTAATTTCTACAATGAGCAGTTCTTC	CAIRTSNFYNEQFF
TRBJ2-2	few	.	TRBV20-1	TGCAGTGCTAGAATCCCTAAAGCGGGTTCCTACACCGGGGAGCTGTTTTTT	CSARIPKAGSYTGELFF
TRBJ2-2	.	.	TRBV6-5	TGTGCCAGCAGTTACCCGAACGGCCGGGCCGGGGAGCTGTTTTTT	CASSYPNGRAGELFF
TRBJ2-6	.	.	TRBV5-1	TGCGCCAGCAGCTTACTTGGACAGACTGGGGCCAACGTCCTGACTTTC	CASSLLGQTGANVLTF